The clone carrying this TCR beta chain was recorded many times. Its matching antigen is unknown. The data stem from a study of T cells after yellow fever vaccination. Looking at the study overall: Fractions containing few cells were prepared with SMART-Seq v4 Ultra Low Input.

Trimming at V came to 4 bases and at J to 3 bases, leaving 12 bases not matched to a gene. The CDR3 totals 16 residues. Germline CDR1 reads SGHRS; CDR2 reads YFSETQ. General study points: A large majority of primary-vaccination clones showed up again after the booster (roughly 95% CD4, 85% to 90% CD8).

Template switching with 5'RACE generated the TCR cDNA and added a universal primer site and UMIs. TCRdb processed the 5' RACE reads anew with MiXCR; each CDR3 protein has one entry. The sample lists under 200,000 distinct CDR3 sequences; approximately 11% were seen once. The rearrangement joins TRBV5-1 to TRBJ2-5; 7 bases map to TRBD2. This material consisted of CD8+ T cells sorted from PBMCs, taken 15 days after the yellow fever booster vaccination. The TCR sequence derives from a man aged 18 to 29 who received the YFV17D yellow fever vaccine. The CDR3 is CASSLWWEGKEETQYF. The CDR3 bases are TGCGCCAGCAGCCTATGGTGGGAGGGCAAGGAAGAGACCCAGTACTTC.